This T cell receptor (beta chain) comes out of a study of siplizumab effects on memory and regulatory T cells (dated by TCRdb to the late 2010s). Broadly, across the study: The study looked at the effect of siplizumab, an anti-CD2 antibody, on alloreactive T-cell subsets in allogeneic mixed lymphocyte reactions made from human PBMCs. General conclusions and limits of the study: Greater diversity appeared to be present in unstimulated naive T cells than in memory T cells, and a substantial contribution to the alloresponse seemed to be made by naive cells. Because sequences below about 10^-5 frequency were poorly captured, only a minor fraction of alloreactive clones could be mapped to unstimulated subsets. Siplizumab significantly reduced the cumulative frequency of alloreactive sequences traceable to unstimulated CD4+ memory T cells. Roughly 75-97% of proliferating CD4+ or CD8+ clones could not be assigned a naive or memory phenotype. Whether proliferating Tregs from siplizumab cultures actually had suppressive function was not functionally confirmed. In reactions with siplizumab, an average of approximately 69% of mappable alloreactive CD4+ clones were Treg-derived, compared with roughly 30% in control reactions.

Based on the germline V gene, the CDR1 and CDR2 sequences are SNHLY and FYNNEI. Including cysteine and phenylalanine, the CDR3 has 15 amino acids. The kept DNA is CDR3 alone, 45 bases in frame from the first base. Deletion took 1 base off V and 8 bases off J, with a span of 15 bases between the germline ends. Library construction relied on the immunoSEQ multiplex PCR assay. The deep sequencing platform assayed around 95,000 TCR templates per sample. Genomic DNA extracted from sorted T cells was used for TCRbeta CDR3 sequencing. Processing in the source paper ran as follows. The R programming language was used for the clonal analysis of the TCRbeta CDR3 data. Comparing unstimulated samples against CFSE-low samples taken after the reaction was how alloreactive CD4+ and CD8+ clones were defined. By matching sequences to the repertoires of sorted unstimulated Treg and non-Treg cells, each alloreactive CD4+ clone was assigned a regulatory or non-regulatory origin. The clones in this table, taken by TCRdb from immuneACCESS, are in-frame only. Not every clone is retained; where verified, under half of the shortfall comes from an unresolved V gene, and the cause of the rest is unknown. D and trimming were read from the DNA, whereas the V and J calls and clone size are those reported in that table. The sample table shows some 97,000 clones, and approximately 92% are seen once. The biggest ten clones account for approximately 2.7% of the sample.

This clone was observed a single time. Its antigen remains undetermined. No base-level quality is on record; no much larger clone is a single base apart. Sorted unstimulated T cells and proliferating T cells recovered from mixed lymphocyte reactions underwent TCRbeta CDR3 sequencing. Fresh whole blood from 9 to 10 HLA-typed healthy donors served as the source for isolating PBMCs. The receptor's source is a human donor in good health. Some clones in this sample may be carry-over from other donors' samples. The receptor chain draws on TRBV2 and TRBJ2-1; too little of a D gene remains to name it. Sample: CD4+ T cells sorted from blood. CDR3 region: CASSEGLGVIDEQFF. Here is the DNA: TGTGCCAGCAGTGAAGGCCTAGGCGTGATCGATGAGCAGTTCTTC.